The 22 T cell receptor beta chains listed next were all sequenced from one sample in a study of blood T cell repertoires in COVID-19. Produced via immunoSEQ multiplex PCR; TCRdb's table is partial and in-frame only. The sample records 60,000 to 70,000 clones, roughly 86% being singletons. The sequencing sample was made of peripheral blood. The receptors shown here come from a man aged 40-55 years with COVID-19, enrolled during active disease.

V usage is TRBV28 and J usage is TRBJ1-6, with 8 positions matching TRBD1. Germline V lookup: CDR1 MDHEN, CDR2 SYDVKM. After removal of 1 base from V and 9 bases from J, the junction contained 2 bases not matched to a gene. The CDR3 has 14 amino acids. CDR3 sequence: CASSLSGGLSPLHF. In nucleotides, the CDR3 is TGTGCCAGCAGTTTATCAGGGGGCCTTTCACCCCTCCACTTT.

The chain recombines TRBV27 with TRBJ2-7, with D tentatively TRBD2 (5 bases). V dropped 1 base and J dropped 2 bases, with 12 bases sitting between them. The CDR3 is 15 residues long. In germline, CDR1 is MNHEY, CDR2 SMNVEV (reference sequence). CDR3 amino acids: CASSLFSGIPYEQYF. CDR3 coding DNA: TGTGCCAGCAGTTTATTCTCGGGAATCCCCTACGAGCAGTACTTC.

The genes are TRBV28 and TRBJ1-2, with D maybe TRBD1 (6 bases). Trimming cost V 7 bases and J 4 bases, with 16 bases left between them. The germline gives CDR1 MDHEN, CDR2 SYDVKM. The CDR3 consists of 14 residues. This chain's CDR3 is CASTRGGAGYGYTF. As DNA, the CDR3 is TGTGCCAGCACCCGGGGGGGGGCTGGCTATGGCTACACCTTC.

The chain links TRBV20-1 to TRBJ1-2; perhaps TRBD1 as D (5 bases). This CDR3 region has 11 residues. The ends were cut back, 6 bases at V and 6 bases at J, with 11 bases in the middle. From germline, CDR1 is DFQATT and CDR2 SNEGSKA (reference sequence). The CDR3 loop reads CSAPEGHGYTF. The DNA of the CDR3 is TGCAGTGCCCCGGAGGGGCATGGCTACACCTTC.

The chain employs TRBV20-1 and TRBJ1-1; D remains ambiguous. The CDR3 has 12 residues. V dropped 3 bases and J dropped 8 bases, with 13 bases sitting between them. Germline V gives CDR1 DFQATT, CDR2 SNEGSKA (reference sequence). The CDR3 bases are TGCAGTGCTAGTAATCCGGGTAGAGAAGCTTTCTTT. Protein: CSASNPGREAFF.

V and J are TRBV28 and TRBJ1-1; D gene uncertain. CDR3 length: 14 residues. V lost 6 bases and J lost 1, with 12 bases in between. Germline CDR1 reads MDHEN; CDR2 reads SYDVKM. This chain's CDR3 is CASSHRLTNTEAFF. The CDR3 DNA reads TGTGCCAGCAGCCATCGCCTAACGAACACTGAAGCTTTCTTT.

The rearrangement uses TRBV5-1 and TRBJ2-1, with 8 bases lining up with TRBD1. V lost 6 bases to trimming and J lost 6 bases; unmatched junction nucleotides: 8. The CDR3 consists of 14 residues. Germline values: CDR1 SGHRS, CDR2 YFSETQ. The CDR3 coding sequence is TGCGCCAGCAAAGAGACAGGGGATATCAATGAGCAGTTCTTC. It specifies CASKETGDINEQFF.

The chain is built from TRBV6-5 and TRBJ1-5; tentative D call: TRBD1 (6 bases). There are 15 residues in the CDR3. With 2 bases removed from V and 6 bases from J, the gap between germline ends came to 14 bases. CDR1 and CDR2 from the germline V gene are MNHEY and SVGAGI. The CDR3 protein is CASSYSGGPGQPQHF. In DNA form, the CDR3 reads TGTGCCAGCAGTTACAGCGGGGGGCCTGGTCAGCCCCAGCATTTT.

This chain connects TRBV2 to TRBJ1-4; TRBD1 is a possible D gene (6 bases). Trimming pared 6 bases from V and 7 bases from J, leaving 18 bases between. The germline V gene encodes CDR1 SNHLY and CDR2 FYNNEI. This CDR3 has 15 amino acids. The CDR3 coding sequence is TGTGCCAGCAGGGGACATTCAACGTCCGGTGAAAAACTGTTTTTT. It translates to CASRGHSTSGEKLFF.

In DNA form, the CDR3 reads TGTGCCAGCAGTTCAGGGACAGGGAGCACAGATACGCAGTATTTT. This gives the protein CASSSGTGSTDTQYF. V usage is TRBV5-6 and J usage is TRBJ2-3, with 9 bases fitting TRBD1. Germline-derived CDR1 and CDR2 are SGHDT and YYEEEE. The CDR3 extends over 15 amino acids. V was clipped by 5 bases and J by 0 bases; unmatched bases: 4.

Here the CDR3 DNA reads TGTGCCAGCAGTCCCGCGGGTGGCTACGAGCAGTACTTC. Protein sequence: CASSPAGGYEQYF. The chain couples TRBV27 to TRBJ2-7, with D possibly matching TRBD2 (5 bases). CDR3 length equals 13 residues. Germline V lookup: CDR1 MNHEY, CDR2 SMNVEV (reference sequence). V lost 5 bases and J 3 bases, leaving 11 bases between the germline ends.

This clone is a singleton in its sample. The chain is built from TRBV7-9 and TRBJ1-1; D uncertain. Per germline, CDR1 SEHNR and CDR2 FQNEAQ (reference sequence). The CDR3 length is 12 residues. Trimming shortened V by 3 bases and J by 1 base, and 3 bases separated the two germline ends. The CDR3, as DNA: TGTGCCAGCAGCTTTAGGAACACTGAAGCTTTCTTT. Translated, it gives CASSFRNTEAFF. The full variable domain, in which reference TRBV7-9 and TRBJ1-1 provide the parts outside the CDR3, is DTGVSQNPRHKITKRGQNVTFRCDPISEHNRLYWYRQTLGQGPEFLTYFQNEAQLEKSRLLSDRFSAERPKGSFSTLEIQRTEQGDSAMYLCASSFRNTEAFFGQGTRLTVV.

The gene calls are TRBV6-5 and TRBJ1-4; 7 bases fit TRBD1. V lost 11 bases and J lost 4; bases outside the gene matches: 10. There are 14 residues in the CDR3. Per the germline V gene, CDR1 is MNHEY and CDR2 is SVGAGI. This CDR3 reads CAGRRTGDNEKLFF. The DNA of the CDR3 is TGTGCCGGCCGCCGGACAGGTGATAATGAAAAACTGTTTTTT.

This clone was picked up one time. The chain couples TRBV7-6 to TRBJ1-2; possibly TRBD1 for D (5 bases). Trimming cost V 8 bases and J 4 bases, with 20 bases left between them. From germline, CDR1 is SGHVS and CDR2 FNYEAQ. The CDR3 has 15 residues. CDR3 amino acids: CASSHRGGDLYGYTF. The CDR3 DNA sequence: TGTGCCAGCTCTCATCGGGGGGGGGACCTCTATGGCTACACCTTC.

The CDR3 region is CASSPGQGPSQEQFF. The CDR3 nucleotides read TGCGCCAGCAGCCCAGGACAGGGGCCTTCGCAGGAGCAGTTCTTC. The chain links TRBV4-1 to TRBJ2-1, with TRBD1 matching 9 bases. Germline CDR1 is MGHRA and CDR2 is YSYEKL. This CDR3 is 15 amino acids long. V lost 4 bases, J lost 10 bases, and 11 bases stayed unmatched.

The rearrangement links TRBV29-1 to TRBJ2-4; D is perhaps TRBD1 (5 bases). V was trimmed by 6 bases and J by 3 bases, leaving 9 bases between them. The germline V gene encodes CDR1 SQVTM and CDR2 ANQGSEA. The CDR3 is 12 amino acids. The CDR3 DNA reads as TGCAGCGTCCAGGGAAACAAAAACATTCAGTACTTC. Protein sequence: CSVQGNKNIQYF.

The chain joins TRBV11-1 to TRBJ2-7, with D possibly being TRBD2 (5 bases). Germline-derived CDR1 and CDR2 are SGHAT and FQDESV (reference sequence). The V and J ends lost 5 bases and 2 bases respectively, with 19 bases between them. This CDR3 region has 16 residues. The CDR3 here is CASSASGREETYEQYF. The CDR3 DNA is TGTGCCAGCAGCGCTTCAGGACGGGAAGAAACCTACGAGCAGTACTTC.

CDR3 sequence reads: CASSVGTTNEQYF. The CDR3 DNA reads TGTGCCAGCAGCGTGGGCACCACGAACGAGCAGTACTTC. The V gene is TRBV9, the J gene TRBJ2-7; D gene unclear. Germline V gene sequence: CDR1 SGDLS, CDR2 YYNGEE. Trimming took 2 bases from V and 5 from J, leaving 11 bases between them. CDR3 length: 13 residues.

This chain uses TRBV9 with TRBJ2-1; 10 bases are shared with TRBD2. Germline V gene lookup returns CDR1 SGDLS and CDR2 YYNGEE. V shed 4 bases and J 9 bases; nucleotides not matched to a gene: 10. This CDR3 is built from 15 residues. CDR3 sequence: CASSTTSGLQSEQFF. DNA of the CDR3: TGTGCCAGCAGCACGACTAGCGGGCTACAGAGTGAGCAGTTCTTC.

V gene TRBV5-5 combines with J gene TRBJ1-2; TRBD1 matches at 7 bases. CDR3 length: 16 amino acids. J lost 2 bases, V lost 4 bases, and 11 bases had no gene match. Germline CDR1 SGHKS, CDR2 YYEKEE (reference sequence). CDR3 bases: TGTGCCAGCAGCATGCGTCCGGGACAGAGGAACTATGGCTACACCTTC. Protein: CASSMRPGQRNYGYTF.

The chain is built from TRBV7-8 and TRBJ2-3; TRBD2 agrees at 11 bases. Looked up from germline, CDR1 is SGHVS and CDR2 is FQNEAQ. CDR3 size: 15 residues. V shed 6 bases and J 6 bases; nucleotides not matched to a gene: 8. CDR3 amino acids: CASRPTSGGRDTQYF. CDR3 coding DNA: TGTGCCAGCAGACCAACTAGCGGGGGCCGGGATACGCAGTATTTT.

This clone was observed a handful of times. This chain links TRBV20-1 with TRBJ2-7; 7 positions agree with TRBD1. Germline V lookup: CDR1 DFQATT, CDR2 SNEGSKA (reference sequence). J gave up 2 bases and V 3 bases, and 4 bases lay outside the gene matches. CDR3 length equals 13 residues. This CDR3 reads CSASYQGAYEQYF. The DNA of the CDR3 is TGCAGTGCTAGTTACCAGGGGGCCTACGAGCAGTACTTC.